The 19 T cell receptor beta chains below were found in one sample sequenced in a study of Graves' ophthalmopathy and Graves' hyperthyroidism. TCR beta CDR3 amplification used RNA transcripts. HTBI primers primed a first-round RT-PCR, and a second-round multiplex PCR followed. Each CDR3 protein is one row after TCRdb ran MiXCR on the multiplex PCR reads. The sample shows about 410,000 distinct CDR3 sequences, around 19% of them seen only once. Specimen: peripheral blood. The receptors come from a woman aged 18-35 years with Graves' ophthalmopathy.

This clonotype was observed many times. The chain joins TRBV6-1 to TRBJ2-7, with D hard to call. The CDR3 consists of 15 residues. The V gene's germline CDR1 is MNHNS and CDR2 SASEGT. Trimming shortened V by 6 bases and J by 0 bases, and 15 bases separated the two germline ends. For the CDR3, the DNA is TGTGCCAGCAGCGATAGGGTGATCGGCTCCTACGAGCAGTACTTC. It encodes CASSDRVIGSYEQYF.

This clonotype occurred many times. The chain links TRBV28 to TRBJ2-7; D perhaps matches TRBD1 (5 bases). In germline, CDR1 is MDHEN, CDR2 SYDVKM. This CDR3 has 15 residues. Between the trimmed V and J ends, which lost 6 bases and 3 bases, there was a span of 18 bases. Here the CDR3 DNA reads TGTGCCAGCAGCCCAGGTAGGGGTATAATCTACGAGCAGTACTTC. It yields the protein CASSPGRGIIYEQYF.

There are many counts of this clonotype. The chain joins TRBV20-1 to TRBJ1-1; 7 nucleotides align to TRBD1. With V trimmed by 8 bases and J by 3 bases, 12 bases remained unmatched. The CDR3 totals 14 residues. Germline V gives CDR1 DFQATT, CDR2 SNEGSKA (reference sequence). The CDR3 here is CSPGGRAGYTEAFF. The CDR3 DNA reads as TGCAGTCCAGGGGGTAGGGCAGGGTACACTGAAGCTTTCTTT.

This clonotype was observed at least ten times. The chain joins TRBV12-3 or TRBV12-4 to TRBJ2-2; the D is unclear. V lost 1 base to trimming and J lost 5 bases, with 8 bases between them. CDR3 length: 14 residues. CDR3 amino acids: CASSLVVRTGELFF. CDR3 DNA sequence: TGTGCCAGCAGTTTAGTGGTTAGGACCGGGGAGCTGTTTTTT.

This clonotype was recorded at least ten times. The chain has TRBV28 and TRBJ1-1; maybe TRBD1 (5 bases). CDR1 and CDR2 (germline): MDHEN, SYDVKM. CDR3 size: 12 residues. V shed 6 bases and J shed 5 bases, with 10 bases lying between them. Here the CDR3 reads CASSQGMTEAFF. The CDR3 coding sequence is TGTGCCAGCAGCCAGGGAATGACTGAAGCTTTCTTT.

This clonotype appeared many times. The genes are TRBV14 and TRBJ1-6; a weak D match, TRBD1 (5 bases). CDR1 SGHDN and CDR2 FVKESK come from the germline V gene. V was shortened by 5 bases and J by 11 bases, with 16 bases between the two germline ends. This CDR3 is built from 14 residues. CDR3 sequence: CASSETVRAPPLHF. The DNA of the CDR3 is TGTGCCAGCAGCGAAACCGTCAGGGCCCCACCCCTCCACTTT.

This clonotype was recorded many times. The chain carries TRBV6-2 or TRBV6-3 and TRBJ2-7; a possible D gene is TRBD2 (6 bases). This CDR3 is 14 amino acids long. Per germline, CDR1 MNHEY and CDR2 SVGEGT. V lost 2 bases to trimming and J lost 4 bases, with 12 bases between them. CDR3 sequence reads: CASSYRRGSYEQYF. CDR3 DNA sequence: TGTGCCAGCAGTTACCGGCGGGGCAGTTACGAGCAGTACTTC.

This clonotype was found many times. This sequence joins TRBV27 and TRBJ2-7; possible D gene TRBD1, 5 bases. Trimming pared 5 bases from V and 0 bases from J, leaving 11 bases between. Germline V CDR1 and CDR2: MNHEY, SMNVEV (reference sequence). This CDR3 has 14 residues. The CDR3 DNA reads TGTGCCAGCAGTCAAAGACAGTTCTCCTACGAGCAGTACTTC. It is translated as CASSQRQFSYEQYF.

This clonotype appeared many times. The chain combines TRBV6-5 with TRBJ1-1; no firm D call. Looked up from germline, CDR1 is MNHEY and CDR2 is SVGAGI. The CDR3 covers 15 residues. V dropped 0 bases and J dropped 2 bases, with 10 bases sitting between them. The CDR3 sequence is CASSYSSLLNTEAFF. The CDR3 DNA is TGTGCCAGCAGTTACTCTTCCTTGTTAAACACTGAAGCTTTCTTT.

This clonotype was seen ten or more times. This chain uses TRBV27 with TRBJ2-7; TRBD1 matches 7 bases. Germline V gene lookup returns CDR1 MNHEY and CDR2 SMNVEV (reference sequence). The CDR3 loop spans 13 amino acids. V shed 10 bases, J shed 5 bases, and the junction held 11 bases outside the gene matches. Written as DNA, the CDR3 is TGTGCCACCAAGGGGGCAGTACGGGACGAGCAGTACTTC. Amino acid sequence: CATKGAVRDEQYF.

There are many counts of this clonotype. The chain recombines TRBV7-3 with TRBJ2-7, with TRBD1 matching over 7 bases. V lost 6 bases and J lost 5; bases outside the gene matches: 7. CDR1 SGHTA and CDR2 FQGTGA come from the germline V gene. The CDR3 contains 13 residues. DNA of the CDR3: TGTGCCAGCAGGCGACAGGGAGCGGACGAGCAGTACTTC. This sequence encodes CASRRQGADEQYF.

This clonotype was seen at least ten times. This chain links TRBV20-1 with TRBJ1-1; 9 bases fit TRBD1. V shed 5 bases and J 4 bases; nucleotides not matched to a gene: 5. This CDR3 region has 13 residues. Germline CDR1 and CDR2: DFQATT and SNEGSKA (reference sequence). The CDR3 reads CSASGTGTTEAFF. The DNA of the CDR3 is TGCAGTGCTTCCGGGACAGGGACCACTGAAGCTTTCTTT.

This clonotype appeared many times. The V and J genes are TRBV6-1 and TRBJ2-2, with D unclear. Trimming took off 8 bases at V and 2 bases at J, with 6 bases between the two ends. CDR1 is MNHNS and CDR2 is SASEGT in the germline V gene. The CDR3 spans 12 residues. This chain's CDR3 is CASLLNTGELFF. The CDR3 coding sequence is TGTGCCAGCCTACTAAACACCGGGGAGCTGTTTTTT.

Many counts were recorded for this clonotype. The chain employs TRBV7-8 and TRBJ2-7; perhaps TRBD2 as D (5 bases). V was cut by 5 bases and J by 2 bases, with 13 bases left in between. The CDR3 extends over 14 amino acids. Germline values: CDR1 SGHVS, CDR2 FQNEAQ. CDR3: CASSLRTGTYEQYF. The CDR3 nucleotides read TGTGCCAGCAGCCTCCGGACGGGGACCTACGAGCAGTACTTC.

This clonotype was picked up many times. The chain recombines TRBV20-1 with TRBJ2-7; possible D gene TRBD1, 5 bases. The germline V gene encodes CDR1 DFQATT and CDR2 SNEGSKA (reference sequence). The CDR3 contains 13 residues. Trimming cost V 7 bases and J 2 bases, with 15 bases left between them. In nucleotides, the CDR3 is TGCAGTGGCCCGTTACAGGAGACCTACGAGCAGTACTTC. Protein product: CSGPLQETYEQYF.

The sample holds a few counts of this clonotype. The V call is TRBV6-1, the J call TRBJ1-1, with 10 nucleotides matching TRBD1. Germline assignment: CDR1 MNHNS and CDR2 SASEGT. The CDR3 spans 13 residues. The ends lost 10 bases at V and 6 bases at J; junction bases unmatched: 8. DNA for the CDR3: TGTGCCACCCGCAGAGGACAGGGGGCTGAAGCTTTCTTT. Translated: CATRRGQGAEAFF.

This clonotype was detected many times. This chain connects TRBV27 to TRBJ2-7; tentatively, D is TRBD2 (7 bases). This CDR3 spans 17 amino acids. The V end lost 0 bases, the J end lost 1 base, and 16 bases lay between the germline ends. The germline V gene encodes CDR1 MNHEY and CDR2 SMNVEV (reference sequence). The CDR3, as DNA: TGTGCCAGCAGTTTATCTGGGGGGGACACCTGGTCCTACGAGCAGTACTTC. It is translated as CASSLSGGDTWSYEQYF.

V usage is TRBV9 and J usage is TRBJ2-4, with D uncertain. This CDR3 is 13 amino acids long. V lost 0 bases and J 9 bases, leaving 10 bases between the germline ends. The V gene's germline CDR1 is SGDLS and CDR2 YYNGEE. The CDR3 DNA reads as TGTGCCAGCAGCGTAGCCCGAGTAGGCATTCAGTACTTC. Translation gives CASSVARVGIQYF.

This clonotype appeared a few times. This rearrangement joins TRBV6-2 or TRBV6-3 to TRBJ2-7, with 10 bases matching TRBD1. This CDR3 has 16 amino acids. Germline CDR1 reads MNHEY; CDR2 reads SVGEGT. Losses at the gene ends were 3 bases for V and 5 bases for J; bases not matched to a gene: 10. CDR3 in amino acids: CASSYSRQGAKHEQYF. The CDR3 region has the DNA TGTGCCAGCAGTTATTCAAGACAGGGGGCGAAACACGAGCAGTACTTC.